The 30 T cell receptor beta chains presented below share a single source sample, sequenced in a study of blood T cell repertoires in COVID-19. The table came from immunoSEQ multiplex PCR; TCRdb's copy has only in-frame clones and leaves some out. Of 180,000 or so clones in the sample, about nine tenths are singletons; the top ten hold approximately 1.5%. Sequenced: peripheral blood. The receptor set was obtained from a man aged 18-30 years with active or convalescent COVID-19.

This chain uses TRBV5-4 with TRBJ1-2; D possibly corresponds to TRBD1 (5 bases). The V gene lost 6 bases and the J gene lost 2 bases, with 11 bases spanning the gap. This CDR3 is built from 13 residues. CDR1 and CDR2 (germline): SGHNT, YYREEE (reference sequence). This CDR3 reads CASIDQGNYGYTF. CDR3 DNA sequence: TGTGCCAGCATCGACCAGGGCAACTATGGCTACACCTTC.

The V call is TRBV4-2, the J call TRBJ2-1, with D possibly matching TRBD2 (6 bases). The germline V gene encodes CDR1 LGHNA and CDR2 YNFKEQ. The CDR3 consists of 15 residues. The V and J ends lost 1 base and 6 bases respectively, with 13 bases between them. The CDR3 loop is CASSQVVGGRNEQFF. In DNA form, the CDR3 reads TGTGCCAGCAGCCAAGTGGTGGGAGGCCGCAATGAGCAGTTCTTC.

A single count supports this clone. CDR3 region: CASSPWDRGDQETQYF. The CDR3 DNA sequence: TGTGCCAGCAGCCCATGGGACAGGGGAGACCAAGAGACCCAGTACTTC. The V gene is TRBV7-9, the J gene TRBJ2-5; 10 bases match TRBD1. The junction had 6 bases not matched to a gene; V was cut back by 5 bases and J by 0 bases. CDR3 size: 16 residues. CDR1 is SEHNR and CDR2 is FQNEAQ in the germline V gene (reference sequence). Together with reference TRBV7-9 and TRBJ2-5, the CDR3 gives the full variable domain: DTGVSQNPRHKITKRGQNVTFRCDPISEHNRLYWYRQTLGQGPEFLTYFQNEAQLEKSRLLSDRFSAERPKGSFSTLEIQRTEQGDSAMYLCASSPWDRGDQETQYFGPGTRLLVL.

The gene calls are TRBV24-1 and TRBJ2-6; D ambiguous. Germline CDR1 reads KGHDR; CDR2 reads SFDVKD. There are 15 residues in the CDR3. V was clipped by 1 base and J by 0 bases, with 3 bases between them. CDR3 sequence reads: CATSDFRSGANVLTF. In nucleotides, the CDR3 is TGTGCCACCAGTGATTTCCGCTCTGGGGCCAACGTCCTGACTTTC.

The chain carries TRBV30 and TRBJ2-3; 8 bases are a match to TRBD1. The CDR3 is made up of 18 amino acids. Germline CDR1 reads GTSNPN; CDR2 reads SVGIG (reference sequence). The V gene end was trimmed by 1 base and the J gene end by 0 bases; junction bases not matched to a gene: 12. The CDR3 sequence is CAWSEPATGVKSTDTQYF. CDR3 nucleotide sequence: TGTGCCTGGAGTGAACCGGCGACAGGGGTCAAGAGCACAGATACGCAGTATTTT.

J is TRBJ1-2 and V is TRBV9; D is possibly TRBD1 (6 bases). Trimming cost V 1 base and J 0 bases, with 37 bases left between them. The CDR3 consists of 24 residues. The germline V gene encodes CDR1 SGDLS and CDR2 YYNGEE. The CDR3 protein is CASSVISPGSPGHIILFSNYGYTF. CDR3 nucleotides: TGTGCCAGCAGCGTAATTAGTCCTGGCAGTCCGGGACACATAATTTTATTCTCTAACTATGGCTACACCTTC.

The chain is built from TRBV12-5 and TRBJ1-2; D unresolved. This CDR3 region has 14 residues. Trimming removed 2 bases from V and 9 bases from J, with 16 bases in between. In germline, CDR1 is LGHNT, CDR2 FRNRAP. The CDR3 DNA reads TGTGCTAGTGGTTTGTTCTCCGCTCTATCCAGCTACACCTTC. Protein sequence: CASGLFSALSSYTF.

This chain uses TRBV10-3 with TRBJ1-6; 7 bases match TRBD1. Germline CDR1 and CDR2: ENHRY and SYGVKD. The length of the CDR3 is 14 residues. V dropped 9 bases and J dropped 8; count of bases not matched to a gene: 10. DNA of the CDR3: TGTGCCATACGCCGACAGGGACTTGATTCACCCCTCCACTTT. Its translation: CAIRRQGLDSPLHF.

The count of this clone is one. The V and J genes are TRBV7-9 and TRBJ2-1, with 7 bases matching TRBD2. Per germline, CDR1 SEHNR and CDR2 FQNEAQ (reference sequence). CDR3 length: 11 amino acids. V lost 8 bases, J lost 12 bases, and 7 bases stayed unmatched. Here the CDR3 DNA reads TGTGCCAGCCTTTCGGGGGGTTGGCAGTTCTTC. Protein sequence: CASLSGGWQFF. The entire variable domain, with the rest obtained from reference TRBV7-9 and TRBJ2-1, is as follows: DTGVSQNPRHKITKRGQNVTFRCDPISEHNRLYWYRQTLGQGPEFLTYFQNEAQLEKSRLLSDRFSAERPKGSFSTLEIQRTEQGDSAMYLCASLSGGWQFFGPGTRLTVL.

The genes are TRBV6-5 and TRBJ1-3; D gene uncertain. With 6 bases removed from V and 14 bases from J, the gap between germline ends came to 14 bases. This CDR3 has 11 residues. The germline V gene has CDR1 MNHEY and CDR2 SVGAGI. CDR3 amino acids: CASRSGRSVYF. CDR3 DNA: TGTGCCAGCAGATCAGGTCGCTCGGTATATTTT.

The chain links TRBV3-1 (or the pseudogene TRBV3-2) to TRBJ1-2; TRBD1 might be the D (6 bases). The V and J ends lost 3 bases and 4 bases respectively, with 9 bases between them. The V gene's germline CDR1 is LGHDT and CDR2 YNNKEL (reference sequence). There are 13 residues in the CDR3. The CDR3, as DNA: TGTGCCAGCAGCCAGGACAGTGTCTATGGCTACACCTTC. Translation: CASSQDSVYGYTF.

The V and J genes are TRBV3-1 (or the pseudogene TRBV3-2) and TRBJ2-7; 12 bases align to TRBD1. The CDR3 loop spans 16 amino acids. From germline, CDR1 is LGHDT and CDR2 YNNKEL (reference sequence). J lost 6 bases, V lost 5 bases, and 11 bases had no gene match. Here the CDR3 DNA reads TGTGCCAGCAGCGGGACAGGGGGCACCATAAGGGGCGAGCAGTACTTC. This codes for CASSGTGGTIRGEQYF.

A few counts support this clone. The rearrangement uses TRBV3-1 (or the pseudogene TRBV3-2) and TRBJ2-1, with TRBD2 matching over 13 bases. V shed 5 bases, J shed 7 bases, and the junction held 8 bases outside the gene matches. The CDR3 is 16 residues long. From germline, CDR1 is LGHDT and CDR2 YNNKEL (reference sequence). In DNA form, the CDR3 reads TGTGCCAGCAGCGGCACTTCGACTAGCGGGGGGAATGAGCAGTTCTTC. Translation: CASSGTSTSGGNEQFF.

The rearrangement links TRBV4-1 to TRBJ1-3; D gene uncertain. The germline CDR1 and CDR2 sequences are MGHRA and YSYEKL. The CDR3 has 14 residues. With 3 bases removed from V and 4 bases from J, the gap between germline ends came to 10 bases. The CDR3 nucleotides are TGCGCCAGCAGCCACGCGGCTCGGGGAAACACCATATATTTT. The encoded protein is CASSHAARGNTIYF.

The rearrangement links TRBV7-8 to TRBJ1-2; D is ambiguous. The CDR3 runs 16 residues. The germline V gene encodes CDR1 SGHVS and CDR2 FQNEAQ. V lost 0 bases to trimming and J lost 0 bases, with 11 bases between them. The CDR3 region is CASSLAWAEANYGYTF. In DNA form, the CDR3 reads TGTGCCAGCAGCTTAGCTTGGGCTGAAGCTAACTATGGCTACACCTTC. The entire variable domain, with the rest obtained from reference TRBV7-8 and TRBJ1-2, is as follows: GAGVSQSPRYKVAKRGQDVALRCDPISGHVSLFWYQQALGQGPEFLTYFQNEAQLDKSGLPSDRFFAERPEGSVSTLKIQRTQQEDSAVYLCASSLAWAEANYGYTFGSGTRLTVV.

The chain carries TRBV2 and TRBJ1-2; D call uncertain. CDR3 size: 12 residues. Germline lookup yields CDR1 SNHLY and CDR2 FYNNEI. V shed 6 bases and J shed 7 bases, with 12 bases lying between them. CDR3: CASSPSGFGYTF. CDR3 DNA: TGTGCCAGCAGCCCCTCCGGTTTTGGCTACACCTTC.

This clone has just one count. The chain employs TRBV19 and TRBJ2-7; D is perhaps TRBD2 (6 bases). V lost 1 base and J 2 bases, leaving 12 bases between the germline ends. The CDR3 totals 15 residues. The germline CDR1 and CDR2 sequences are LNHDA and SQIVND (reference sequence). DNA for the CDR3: TGTGCCAGTAGTATAGGTCAGGGACTCACCTACGAGCAGTACTTC. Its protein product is CASSIGQGLTYEQYF.

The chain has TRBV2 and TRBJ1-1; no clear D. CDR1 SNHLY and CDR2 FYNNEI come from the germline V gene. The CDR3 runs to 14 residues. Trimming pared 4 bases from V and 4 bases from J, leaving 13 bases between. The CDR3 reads CASSVEGRGTEAFF. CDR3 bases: TGTGCCAGCAGTGTTGAGGGTCGGGGCACTGAAGCTTTCTTT.

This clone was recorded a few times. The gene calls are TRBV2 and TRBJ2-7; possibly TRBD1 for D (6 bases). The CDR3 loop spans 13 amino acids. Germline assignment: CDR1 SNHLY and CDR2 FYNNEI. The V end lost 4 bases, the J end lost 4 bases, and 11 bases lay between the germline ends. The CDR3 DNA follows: TGTGCCAGCAGTGGGGACACGCGGTACGAGCAGTACTTC. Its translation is CASSGDTRYEQYF.

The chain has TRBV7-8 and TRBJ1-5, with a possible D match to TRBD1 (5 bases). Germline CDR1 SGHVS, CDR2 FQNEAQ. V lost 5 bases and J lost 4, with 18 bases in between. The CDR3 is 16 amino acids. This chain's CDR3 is CASSPDGRVGNQPQHF. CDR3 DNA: TGTGCCAGCAGCCCTGATGGCAGGGTAGGGAATCAGCCCCAGCATTTT.

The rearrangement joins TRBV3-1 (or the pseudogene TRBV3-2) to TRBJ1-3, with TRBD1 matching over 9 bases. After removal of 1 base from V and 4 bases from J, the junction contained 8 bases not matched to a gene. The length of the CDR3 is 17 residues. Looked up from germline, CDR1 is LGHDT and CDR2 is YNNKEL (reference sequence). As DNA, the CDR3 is TGTGCCAGCAGCCAAGGGATCCGGGACAGGGCAGGAAACACCATATATTTT. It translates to CASSQGIRDRAGNTIYF.

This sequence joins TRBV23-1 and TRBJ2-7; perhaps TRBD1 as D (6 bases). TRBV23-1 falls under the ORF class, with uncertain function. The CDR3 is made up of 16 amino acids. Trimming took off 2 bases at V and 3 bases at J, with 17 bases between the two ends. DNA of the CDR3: TGCGCCAGCAGTCAACGGACAGATTCAGAGGTCTACGAGCAGTACTTC. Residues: CASSQRTDSEVYEQYF.

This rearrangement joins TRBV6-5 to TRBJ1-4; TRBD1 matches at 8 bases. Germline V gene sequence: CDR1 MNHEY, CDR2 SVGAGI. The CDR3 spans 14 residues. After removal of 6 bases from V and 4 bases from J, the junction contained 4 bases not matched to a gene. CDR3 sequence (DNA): TGTGCCAGCAGCAAAGACAGGGGTAATGAAAAACTGTTTTTT. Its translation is CASSKDRGNEKLFF.

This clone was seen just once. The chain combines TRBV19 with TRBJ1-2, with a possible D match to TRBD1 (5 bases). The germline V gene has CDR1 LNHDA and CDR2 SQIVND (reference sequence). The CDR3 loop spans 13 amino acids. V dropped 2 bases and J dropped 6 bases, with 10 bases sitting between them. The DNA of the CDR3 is TGTGCCAGTAGTATATATCAGGGTAATGGCTACACCTTC. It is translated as CASSIYQGNGYTF.

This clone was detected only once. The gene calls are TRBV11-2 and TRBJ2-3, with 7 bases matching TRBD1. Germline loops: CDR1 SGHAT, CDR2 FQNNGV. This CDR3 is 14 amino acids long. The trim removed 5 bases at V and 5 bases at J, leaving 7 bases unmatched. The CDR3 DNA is TGTGCCAGCAGCCAAAACCGACAGGGAGATACGCAGTATTTT. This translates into CASSQNRQGDTQYF.

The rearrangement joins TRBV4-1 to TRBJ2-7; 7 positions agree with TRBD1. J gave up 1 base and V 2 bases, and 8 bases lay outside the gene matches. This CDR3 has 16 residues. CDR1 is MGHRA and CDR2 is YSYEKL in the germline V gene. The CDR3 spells CASSQQLRQGSYEQYF. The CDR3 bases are TGCGCCAGCAGCCAACAACTACGACAGGGTTCCTACGAGCAGTACTTC.

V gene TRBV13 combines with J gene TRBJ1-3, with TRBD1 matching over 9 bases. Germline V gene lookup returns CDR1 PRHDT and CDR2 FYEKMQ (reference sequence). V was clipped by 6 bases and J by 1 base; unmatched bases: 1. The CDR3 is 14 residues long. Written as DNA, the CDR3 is TGTGCCAGCAGACAGGGGGCATCTGGAAACACCATATATTTT. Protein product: CASRQGASGNTIYF.

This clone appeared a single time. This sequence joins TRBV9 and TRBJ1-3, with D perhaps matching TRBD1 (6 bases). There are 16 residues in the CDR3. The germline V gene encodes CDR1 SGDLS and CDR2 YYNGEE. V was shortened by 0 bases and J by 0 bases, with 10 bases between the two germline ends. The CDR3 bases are TGTGCCAGCAGCGTAGAACCGACAGGCTCTGGAAACACCATATATTTT. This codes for CASSVEPTGSGNTIYF.

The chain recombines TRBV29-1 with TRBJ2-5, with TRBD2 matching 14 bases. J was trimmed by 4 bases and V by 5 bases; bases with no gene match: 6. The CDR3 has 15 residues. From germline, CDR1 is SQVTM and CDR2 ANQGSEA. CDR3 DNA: TGCAGCGTTCCGGGACTAGCGGGAGTAGCAGAGACCCAGTACTTC. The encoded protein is CSVPGLAGVAETQYF.

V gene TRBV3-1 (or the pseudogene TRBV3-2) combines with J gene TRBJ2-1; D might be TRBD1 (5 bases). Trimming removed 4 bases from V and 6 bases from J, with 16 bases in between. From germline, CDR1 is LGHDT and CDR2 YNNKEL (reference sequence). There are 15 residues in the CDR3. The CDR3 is CASSPNRGRLNEQFF. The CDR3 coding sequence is TGTGCCAGCAGCCCGAATAGGGGCCGCCTCAATGAGCAGTTCTTC.